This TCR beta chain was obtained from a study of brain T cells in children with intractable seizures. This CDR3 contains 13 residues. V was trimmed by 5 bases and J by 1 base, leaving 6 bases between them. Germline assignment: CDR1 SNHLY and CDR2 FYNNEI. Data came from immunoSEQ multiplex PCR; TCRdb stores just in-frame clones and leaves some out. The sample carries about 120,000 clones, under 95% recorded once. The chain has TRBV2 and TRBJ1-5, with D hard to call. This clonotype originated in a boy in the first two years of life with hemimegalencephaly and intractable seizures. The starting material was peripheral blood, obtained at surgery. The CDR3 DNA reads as TGTGCCAGCAGTTCCGTCAGCAATCAGCCCCAGCATTTT. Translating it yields CASSSVSNQPQHF.